This TCR beta chain stems from a study of blood T cell repertoires in COVID-19. Across the study: COVID-19 samples from acute and convalescent phases originated in the United States, Italy and Spain.

Data came from immunoSEQ multiplex PCR; TCRdb stores just in-frame clones and leaves some out. The table has roughly 230,000 clones, about four fifths seen once. The CDR3 loop spans 14 amino acids. J gave up 10 bases and V 5 bases, and 6 bases lay outside the gene matches. The V gene's germline CDR1 is PRHDT and CDR2 FYEKMQ (reference sequence). This clonotype was obtained from a man aged 45 to 65 with acute or convalescent COVID-19. The chain uses TRBV13 and TRBJ1-6, with 9 bases aligning to TRBD1. Material for sequencing was peripheral blood. CDR3 sequence reads: CASSTTGGSSPLHF. Here the CDR3 DNA reads TGTGCCAGCAGCACGACAGGGGGAAGCTCACCCCTCCACTTT.